The clone carrying this T cell receptor beta chain came up a few times. Its antigen is not known. These data are taken from a study of cytomegalovirus exposure and HLA in healthy donors. Study-wide points: In a later analysis, at a false discovery rate of 0.05, some 17,000 TCR beta sequences were associated with HLA alleles. What was likely a sequencing artifact was a cluster of highly shared sequence variants. Reports showed the classifier diagnosing cytomegalovirus status with high specificity and sensitivity. In an earlier analysis, most TCR beta V segments were productive about 90% or about 30% of the time.

The PCR was carried out with 60 Vbeta primers and 13 Jbeta primers. Profiled with immunoSEQ multiplex PCR; TCRdb holds only in-frame clones, not every one. The sample carries around 140,000 clones, 70% to 80% recorded once. The CDR3 spans 18 residues. The germline V gene has CDR1 MGHRA and CDR2 YSYEKL. Trimming cost V 2 bases and J 1 base; bases outside gene matches: 11. This clonotype was obtained from a woman aged 40 to 50 in good health and CMV-seropositive. Sequencing used PBMCs. V usage is TRBV4-1 and J usage is TRBJ2-3, with 8 bases aligning to TRBD2. The CDR3 DNA reads as TGCGCCAGCAGCCAAAGCGCTAGCGGGCCTCTAGGCACAGATACGCAGTATTTT. Translating gives CASSQSASGPLGTDTQYF.